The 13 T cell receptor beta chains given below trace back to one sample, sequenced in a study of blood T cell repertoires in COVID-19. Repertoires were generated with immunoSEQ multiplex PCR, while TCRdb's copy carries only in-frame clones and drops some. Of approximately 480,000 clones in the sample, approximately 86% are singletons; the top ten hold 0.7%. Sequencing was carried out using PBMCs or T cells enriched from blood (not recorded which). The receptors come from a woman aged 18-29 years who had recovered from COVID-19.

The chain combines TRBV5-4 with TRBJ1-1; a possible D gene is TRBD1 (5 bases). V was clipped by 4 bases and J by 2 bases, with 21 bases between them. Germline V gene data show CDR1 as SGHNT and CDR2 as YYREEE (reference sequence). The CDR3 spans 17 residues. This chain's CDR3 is CASSSVFVARVNTEAFF. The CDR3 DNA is TGTGCCAGCAGCAGTGTTTTTGTGGCCAGGGTTAACACTGAAGCTTTCTTT.

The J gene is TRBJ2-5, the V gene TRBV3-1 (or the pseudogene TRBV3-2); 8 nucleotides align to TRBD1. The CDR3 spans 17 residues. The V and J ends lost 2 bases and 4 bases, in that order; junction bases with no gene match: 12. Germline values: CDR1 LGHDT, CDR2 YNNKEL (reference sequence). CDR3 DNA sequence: TGTGCCAGCAGCCAAAATGGAGGGTTAGGACAGGGAGAGACCCAGTACTTC. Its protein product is CASSQNGGLGQGETQYF.

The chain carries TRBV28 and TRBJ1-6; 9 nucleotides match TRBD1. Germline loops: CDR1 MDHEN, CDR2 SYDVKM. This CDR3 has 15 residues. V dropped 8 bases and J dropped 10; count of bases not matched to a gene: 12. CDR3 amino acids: CASHTSQGAVSPLHF. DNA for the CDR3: TGTGCCAGCCATACATCACAGGGGGCCGTCTCACCCCTCCACTTT.

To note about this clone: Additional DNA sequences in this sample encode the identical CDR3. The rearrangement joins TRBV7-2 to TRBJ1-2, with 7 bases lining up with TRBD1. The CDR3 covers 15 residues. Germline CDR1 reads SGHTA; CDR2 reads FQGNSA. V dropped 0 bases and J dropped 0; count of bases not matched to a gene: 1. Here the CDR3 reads CASSLATGPNYGYTF. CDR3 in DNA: TGTGCCAGCAGCTTAGCGACAGGGCCTAACTATGGCTACACCTTC. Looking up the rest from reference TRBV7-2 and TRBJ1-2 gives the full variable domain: GAGVSQSPSNKVTEKGKDVELRCDPISGHTALYWYRQSLGQGLEFLIYFQGNSAPDKSGLPSDRFSAERTGGSVSTLTIQRTQQEDSAVYLCASSLATGPNYGYTFGSGTRLTVV.

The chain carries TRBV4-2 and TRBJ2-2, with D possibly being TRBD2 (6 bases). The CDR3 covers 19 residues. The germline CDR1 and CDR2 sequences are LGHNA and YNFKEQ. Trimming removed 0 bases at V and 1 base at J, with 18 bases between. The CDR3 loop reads CASSQDRGWSAGNTGELFF. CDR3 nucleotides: TGTGCCAGCAGCCAAGATAGGGGCTGGTCAGCGGGGAACACCGGGGAGCTGTTTTTT.

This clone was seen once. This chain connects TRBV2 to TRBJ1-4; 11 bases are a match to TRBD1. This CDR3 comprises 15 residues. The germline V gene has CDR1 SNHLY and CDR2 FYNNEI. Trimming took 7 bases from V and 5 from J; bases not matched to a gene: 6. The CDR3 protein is CASTQDRGLNEKLFF. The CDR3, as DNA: TGTGCCAGCACGCAGGACAGGGGGCTAAATGAAAAACTGTTTTTT.

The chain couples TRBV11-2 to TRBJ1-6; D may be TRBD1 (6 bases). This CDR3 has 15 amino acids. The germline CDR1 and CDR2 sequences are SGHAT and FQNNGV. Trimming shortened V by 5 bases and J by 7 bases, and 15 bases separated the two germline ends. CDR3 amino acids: CASSPNRAQNSPLHF. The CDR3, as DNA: TGTGCCAGCAGCCCAAACAGGGCCCAGAATTCACCCCTCCACTTT.

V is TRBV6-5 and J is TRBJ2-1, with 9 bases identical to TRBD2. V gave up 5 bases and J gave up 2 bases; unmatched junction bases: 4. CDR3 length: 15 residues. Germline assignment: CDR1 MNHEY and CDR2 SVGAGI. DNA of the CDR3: TGTGCCAGCAGTCAGGCGGGGGGGACCTACAATGAGCAGTTCTTC. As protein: CASSQAGGTYNEQFF.

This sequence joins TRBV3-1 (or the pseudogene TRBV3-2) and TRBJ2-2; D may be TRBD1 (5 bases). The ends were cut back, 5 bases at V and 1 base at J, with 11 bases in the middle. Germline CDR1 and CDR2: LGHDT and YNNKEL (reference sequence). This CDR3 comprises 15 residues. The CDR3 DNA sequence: TGTGCCAGCAGCAAACAGGTCAGGAACACCGGGGAGCTGTTTTTT. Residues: CASSKQVRNTGELFF.

In DNA form, the CDR3 reads TGTGCCAGCAGCCGGACTAGCGGGACGGAGCTGTTTTTT. Translation: CASSRTSGTELFF. The chain carries TRBV7-8 and TRBJ2-2, with 12 bases that match TRBD2. The CDR3 covers 13 residues. Germline CDR1 is SGHVS and CDR2 is FQNEAQ. V was clipped by 5 bases and J by 10 bases; unmatched bases: 2.

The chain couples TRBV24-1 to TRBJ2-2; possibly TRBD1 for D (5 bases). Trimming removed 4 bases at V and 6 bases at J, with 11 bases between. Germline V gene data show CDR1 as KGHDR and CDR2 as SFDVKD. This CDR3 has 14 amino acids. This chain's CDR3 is CATSDPRAAGELFF. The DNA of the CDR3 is TGTGCCACCAGTGACCCCAGGGCAGCCGGGGAGCTGTTTTTT.

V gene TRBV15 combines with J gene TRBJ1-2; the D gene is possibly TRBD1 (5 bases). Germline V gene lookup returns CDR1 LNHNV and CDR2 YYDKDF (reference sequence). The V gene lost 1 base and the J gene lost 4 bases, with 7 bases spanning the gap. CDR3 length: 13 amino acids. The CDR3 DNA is TGTGCCACCAGCAGAGGTGGGGCCTATGGCTACACCTTC. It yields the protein CATSRGGAYGYTF.

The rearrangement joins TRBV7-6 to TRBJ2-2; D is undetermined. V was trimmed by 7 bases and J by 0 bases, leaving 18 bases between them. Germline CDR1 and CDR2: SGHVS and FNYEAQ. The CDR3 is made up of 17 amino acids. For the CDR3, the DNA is TGTGCCAGCACCCATAGGTGGGCAATAACGAACACCGGGGAGCTGTTTTTT. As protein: CASTHRWAITNTGELFF.